These 20 T cell receptor beta chains originate from one sample sequenced in a study of human T cells and chemical hapten exposure. The time point is: patch test 3, about 24 weeks after DPC sensitization. Treatment denoted: therapeutic diphenylcyclopropenone sensitization with weekly scalp DPC. MiXCR was run by TCRdb on the RACE reads, yielding one entry per CDR3 protein. The repertoire holds tens of thousands of distinct CDR3 sequences, with roughly 10% as singletons. Sequencing used whole blood, obtained in connection with sensitization to the hapten diphenylcyclopropenone (DPC). The receptors were gathered from a woman aged 45-65 years with alopecia areata. Some clones in this sample may be carry-over from other donors' samples.

This rearrangement joins TRBV6-6 to TRBJ1-5; D perhaps matches TRBD1 (5 bases). Trimming shortened V by 7 bases and J by 9 bases, and 16 bases separated the two germline ends. Germline loops: CDR1 MNHNY, CDR2 SVGAGI (reference sequence). The CDR3 has 13 residues. Written as DNA, the CDR3 is TGTGCCAGCACGAGGGACGGGCGATCGCCCCAGCATTTT. Its protein is CASTRDGRSPQHF.

This clonotype was recorded a few times. CDR3 nucleotides: TGTGCCAGCACCCCCCACGGCACAGGGGGTTCGAACACCGGGGAGCTGTTTTTT. This codes for CASTPHGTGGSNTGELFF. This rearrangement joins TRBV12-3 or TRBV12-4 to TRBJ2-2, with 8 nucleotides matching TRBD1. This CDR3 is 18 amino acids long. The V gene end was trimmed by 7 bases and the J gene end by 0 bases; junction bases not matched to a gene: 13.

This clonotype was seen repeatedly, ten times or more. The J gene is TRBJ2-3, the V gene TRBV29-1, with 11 bases fitting TRBD2. This CDR3 is 14 amino acids long. Germline trimming cut 4 bases from V and 5 bases from J; bases unmatched to any gene: 5. Germline V gene lookup returns CDR1 SQVTM and CDR2 ANQGSEA. CDR3: CSVAPSGGRDTQYF. The CDR3 nucleotides are TGCAGCGTTGCCCCTAGCGGGGGGCGAGATACGCAGTATTTT.

This chain connects TRBV4-1 to TRBJ1-1; 7 nucleotides line up with TRBD1. This CDR3 has 14 residues. The germline CDR1 and CDR2 sequences are MGHRA and YSYEKL. With 0 bases clipped from V and 5 bases from J, the junction kept 3 bases outside the gene matches. As DNA, the CDR3 is TGCGCCAGCAGCCAAGAGCAGGGGGGTACTGAAGCTTTCTTT. Translated, it gives CASSQEQGGTEAFF.

This clonotype occurred many times. The J gene is TRBJ2-1, the V gene TRBV7-2; no clear D. Trimming shortened V by 6 bases and J by 9 bases, and 12 bases separated the two germline ends. The germline V gene encodes CDR1 SGHTA and CDR2 FQGNSA. The length of the CDR3 is 12 residues. The CDR3 DNA reads TGTGCCAGCAGGGATTCATTTACTGAGCAGTTCTTC. Its protein is CASRDSFTEQFF.

This clonotype was found many times. The rearrangement uses TRBV11-2 and TRBJ1-1; D is ambiguous. CDR1 and CDR2 (germline): SGHAT, FQNNGV. The length of the CDR3 is 13 residues. Trimming took off 4 bases at V and 1 base at J, with 7 bases between the two ends. CDR3 sequence: CASSSQRNTEAFF. The CDR3 DNA follows: TGTGCCAGCAGCTCTCAAAGGAACACTGAAGCTTTCTTT.

This clonotype was counted many times. The chain carries TRBV27 and TRBJ1-6, with a possible D match to TRBD1 (5 bases). Trimming took 6 bases from V and 8 from J, leaving 20 bases between them. The CDR3 sequence is 16 residues long. CDR1 is MNHEY, CDR2 SMNVEV, per germline (reference sequence). CDR3 bases: TGTGCCAGCAGCCCAATCCTGGGGCCTCTAGATTCACCCCTCCACTTT. Its translation is CASSPILGPLDSPLHF.

This clonotype has a count of ten or more. The rearrangement joins TRBV29-1 to TRBJ1-4; TRBD1 agrees at 8 bases. The V segment lost 6 bases and the J segment 7 bases; nucleotides outside the gene matches: 16. CDR3 length: 16 residues. The germline V gene has CDR1 SQVTM and CDR2 ANQGSEA. The CDR3 region has the DNA TGCAGCGTGGAGTTGGCAGGGGGCGGAAGGAGTGAAAAACTGTTTTTT. Residues: CSVELAGGGRSEKLFF.

This clonotype was seen ten or more times. The gene calls are TRBV3-1 and TRBJ2-7; D ambiguous. Trimming stripped 3 bases from V and 5 bases from J, with 8 bases between. Germline lookup yields CDR1 LGHDT and CDR2 YNNKEL (reference sequence). The CDR3 consists of 12 residues. The CDR3 loop is CASSHDVNEQYF. The CDR3 region has the DNA TGTGCCAGCAGCCACGATGTAAACGAGCAGTACTTC.

This clonotype was seen repeatedly, ten times or more. The V gene is TRBV28, the J gene TRBJ2-7; 9 bases match TRBD2. CDR3 length: 14 residues. Unmatched junction bases numbered 5, after V lost 6 bases and J lost 2 bases. Germline lookup yields CDR1 MDHEN and CDR2 SYDVKM. CDR3 sequence reads: CASRLAGEAYEQYF. The CDR3 DNA reads as TGTGCCAGCAGATTAGCGGGAGAGGCCTACGAGCAGTACTTC. The full variable domain, in which reference TRBV28 and TRBJ2-7 provide the parts outside the CDR3, is DVKVTQSSRYLVKRTGEKVFLECVQDMDHENMFWYRQDPGLGLRLIYFSYDVKMKEKGDIPEGYSVSREKKERFSLILESASTNQTSMYLCASRLAGEAYEQYFGPGTRLTVT.

This clonotype has ten or more counts. The J gene is TRBJ2-1, the V gene TRBV20-1; 8 positions agree with TRBD2. This CDR3 has 17 amino acids. Trimming at V came to 3 bases and at J to 1 base, leaving 11 bases not matched to a gene. Germline assignment: CDR1 DFQATT and CDR2 SNEGSKA (reference sequence). CDR3 coding DNA: TGCAGTGCTAGGACAGCCCTAGCGGGCATATCCTACAATGAGCAGTTCTTC. It translates to CSARTALAGISYNEQFF.

V is TRBV6-2 or TRBV6-3 and J is TRBJ2-1, with TRBD2 matching 7 bases. Germline trimming cut 6 bases from V and 6 bases from J; bases unmatched to any gene: 11. The CDR3 is 15 residues long. CDR1 and CDR2 (germline): MNHEY, SVGEGT. DNA for the CDR3: TGTGCCAGCAGCCCGGGGGGAGGGTCGGGCAATGAGCAGTTCTTC. Protein sequence: CASSPGGGSGNEQFF.

This chain uses TRBV6-5 with TRBJ1-1; 7 bases line up with TRBD1. V dropped 5 bases and J dropped 10; count of bases not matched to a gene: 16. The CDR3 is 15 residues long. Germline V gives CDR1 MNHEY, CDR2 SVGAGI. CDR3 amino acids: CASSRTGSQNSGAFF. The CDR3 DNA reads TGTGCCAGCAGTAGGACAGGTTCGCAGAATTCGGGAGCTTTCTTT.

This rearrangement joins TRBV7-8 to TRBJ2-7; weak D call: TRBD2 (6 bases). V dropped 3 bases and J dropped 2 bases, with 11 bases sitting between them. The CDR3 contains 14 residues. Per the germline V gene, CDR1 is SGHVS and CDR2 is FQNEAQ. The CDR3, as DNA: TGTGCCAGCAGCTTGGGACTGACCCCCTACGAGCAGTACTTC. Amino acid sequence: CASSLGLTPYEQYF.

This clonotype was counted ten times or more. The rearrangement uses TRBV9 and TRBJ2-1; 9 bases align to TRBD2. With V trimmed by 0 bases and J by 6 bases, 4 bases remained unmatched. The germline CDR1 and CDR2 sequences are SGDLS and YYNGEE. CDR3 length equals 15 residues. DNA for the CDR3: TGTGCCAGCAGCGTAGCCCTAGCGGGGCCCAATGAGCAGTTCTTC. As protein: CASSVALAGPNEQFF.

This clonotype has a count of ten or more. The chain recombines TRBV9 with TRBJ2-6, with D tentatively TRBD1 (6 bases). Deletions cut 2 bases from V and 0 bases from J, with 15 bases between. Germline CDR1 reads SGDLS; CDR2 reads YYNGEE. The CDR3 is made up of 18 amino acids. The CDR3 DNA reads TGTGCCAGCAGCGTCTCCGGACAGTGGAGCTCTGGGGCCAACGTCCTGACTTTC. Residues: CASSVSGQWSSGANVLTF.

This clonotype was detected only a few times. Here the CDR3 DNA reads TGTGCCAGCTCGGATGTCTCCGAGCAGTACTTC. It codes for CASSDVSEQYF. The chain has TRBV18 and TRBJ2-7, with D unresolved. Trimming shortened V by 6 bases and J by 6 bases, and 9 bases separated the two germline ends. The germline V gene has CDR1 KGHSH and CDR2 LQKENI. This CDR3 is 11 amino acids long.

This clonotype was counted a few times. V gene TRBV29-1 combines with J gene TRBJ2-1, with 12 bases that match TRBD2. V dropped 4 bases and J dropped 9; count of bases not matched to a gene: 10. This CDR3 has 15 amino acids. Germline V gene data show CDR1 as SQVTM and CDR2 as ANQGSEA. CDR3 amino acids: CSVVPLAGGVGEQFF. The CDR3 DNA follows: TGCAGCGTTGTACCCCTAGCGGGAGGGGTTGGTGAGCAGTTCTTC.

The CDR3 bases are TGCAGTGCTAGAGATGGAGTAACTAATGAAAAACTGTTTTTT. As protein: CSARDGVTNEKLFF. This sequence joins TRBV20-1 and TRBJ1-4; no clear D gene. Germline V gene lookup returns CDR1 DFQATT and CDR2 SNEGSKA (reference sequence). The CDR3 is 14 residues long. Trimming cost V 0 bases and J 1 base, with 6 bases left between them.

The chain uses TRBV3-1 and TRBJ2-7; 7 positions match TRBD1. CDR3 length: 14 amino acids. J gave up 6 bases and V 1 base, and 6 bases lay outside the gene matches. From germline, CDR1 is LGHDT and CDR2 YNNKEL (reference sequence). CDR3 region: CASSQAVAGGEQYF. DNA for the CDR3: TGTGCCAGCAGCCAAGCGGTGGCAGGGGGCGAGCAGTACTTC.